The 26 T cell receptor beta chains in this list originate from one sample, sequenced in a study of neurological immune-mediated disorders. TCRdb analysed the 5' RACE reads with MiXCR anew, one entry per CDR3 protein. The sample records about 120,000 distinct CDR3 sequences, roughly 3.2% being singletons. Sequencing was performed on PBMCs. The source of these receptors is a woman in her thirties with multiple sclerosis.

This clonotype was seen ten or more times. The rearrangement uses TRBV7-9 and TRBJ1-6; D perhaps matches TRBD1 (5 bases). V lost 5 bases and J lost 5, with 13 bases in between. This CDR3 has 15 residues. CDR1 SEHNR and CDR2 FQNEAQ come from the germline V gene (reference sequence). As DNA, the CDR3 is TGTGCCAGCAGCCTACCCCCGGGACATAATTCACCCCTCCACTTT. Encoded protein: CASSLPPGHNSPLHF.

This clonotype was seen many times. The chain combines TRBV20-1 with TRBJ2-1, with D tentatively TRBD1 (5 bases). The ends were cut back, 2 bases at V and 0 bases at J, with 11 bases in the middle. This CDR3 comprises 15 residues. CDR1 is DFQATT, CDR2 SNEGSKA, per germline (reference sequence). The CDR3: CSARWGLSSYNEQFF. DNA for the CDR3: TGCAGTGCTAGATGGGGCTTGAGCTCCTACAATGAGCAGTTCTTC.

This clonotype has ten or more counts. The CDR3 DNA follows: TGTGCCAGCACCGTCTGGGAGGGGAACACCGGGGAGCTGTTTTTT. Protein sequence: CASTVWEGNTGELFF. This chain uses TRBV6-2 or TRBV6-3 with TRBJ2-2; 7 bases line up with TRBD2. Germline-derived CDR1 and CDR2 are MNHEY and SVGEGT. J gave up 1 base and V 7 bases, and 6 bases lay outside the gene matches. This CDR3 region has 15 residues.

In its sample, this clonotype was seen many times. The V call is TRBV28, the J call TRBJ1-1; maybe TRBD1 (5 bases). Trimming removed 5 bases from V and 0 bases from J, with 13 bases in between. There are 15 residues in the CDR3. Germline V gene data show CDR1 as MDHEN and CDR2 as SYDVKM. CDR3 protein: CASSPVGRMNTEAFF. CDR3 nucleotides: TGTGCCAGCAGTCCAGTGGGACGGATGAACACTGAAGCTTTCTTT.

This clonotype was recorded many times. This chain uses TRBV12-3 or TRBV12-4 with TRBJ2-3; the D gene is possibly TRBD2 (5 bases). CDR3 length: 11 residues. V was trimmed by 7 bases and J by 10 bases, leaving 12 bases between them. CDR3 in amino acids: CASTRGLSQYF. The CDR3 bases are TGTGCCAGCACTAGAGGGTTGTCGCAGTATTTT.

This clonotype came up many times. The rearrangement joins TRBV4-1 to TRBJ2-2; 7 nucleotides align to TRBD1. CDR1 and CDR2 (germline): MGHRA, YSYEKL. This CDR3 comprises 17 residues. V lost 1 base and J lost 3; bases outside the gene matches: 8. The CDR3 spells CASSQARDSLYTGELFF. The CDR3 region has the DNA TGCGCCAGCAGCCAAGCCAGGGACAGCTTGTACACCGGGGAGCTGTTTTTT.

The chain combines TRBV9 with TRBJ1-6; 8 nucleotides align to TRBD1. This CDR3 has 20 residues. Germline CDR1 SGDLS, CDR2 YYNGEE. V gave up 3 bases and J gave up 0 bases; unmatched junction bases: 14. In DNA form, the CDR3 reads TGTGCCAGCAGCGCAACAGGGGGTGGACCCTGGAGCTCCTATAATTCACCCCTCCACTTT. Translation gives CASSATGGGPWSSYNSPLHF.

This clonotype was detected many times. The chain couples TRBV20-1 to TRBJ2-5; the D is unclear. Germline loops: CDR1 DFQATT, CDR2 SNEGSKA (reference sequence). V lost 6 bases to trimming and J lost 7 bases, with 12 bases between them. This CDR3 is 11 amino acids long. The CDR3 sequence: CSAIRGVTQYF. The CDR3 region has the DNA TGCAGTGCCATTAGAGGAGTGACCCAGTACTTC.

In regard to this clonotype: One end of the junction does not line up with germline, which may come from a read error. This sequence joins TRBV7-2 and TRBJ2-5; tentatively, D is TRBD1 (6 bases). Germline assignment: CDR1 SGHTA and CDR2 FQGNSA. There are 17 residues in the CDR3. The CDR3: CASSLQGKLGFLENQYF. The CDR3 DNA reads TGTGCCAGCAGCCTCCAGGGGAAGTTAGGTTTTTTAGAGAACCAGTACTTC. Full variable domain (outside the CDR3, taken from reference TRBV7-2 and TRBJ2-5): GAGVSQSPSNKVTEKGKDVELRCDPISGHTALYWYRQSLGQGLEFLIYFQGNSAPDKSGLPSDRFSAERTGGSVSTLTIQRTQQEDSAVYLCASSLQGKLGFLENQYFGPGTRLLVL.

This clonotype occurred many times. J is TRBJ1-6 and V is TRBV12-3 or TRBV12-4; D is unclear. V gave up 4 bases and J gave up 7 bases, with 11 bases separating them. The CDR3 sequence is 14 residues long. The CDR3 region has the DNA TGTGCCAGCAGTTCCGCCGAACCCAATTCACCCCTCCACTTT. Translation: CASSSAEPNSPLHF.

There are many counts of this clonotype. CDR3 DNA: TGCGCCAGCAGCCAAGGACTAGCGGGGGCCGGCACCGGGGAGCTGTTTTTT. It codes for CASSQGLAGAGTGELFF. The chain uses TRBV4-1 and TRBJ2-2; 12 bases fit TRBD2. Germline V CDR1 and CDR2: MGHRA, YSYEKL. The CDR3 has 17 amino acids. The junction had 4 bases not matched to a gene; V was cut back by 1 base and J by 4 bases.

This clonotype was counted ten times or more. The chain uses TRBV6-1 and TRBJ2-3; D unresolved. With 3 bases removed from V and 3 bases from J, the gap between germline ends came to 16 bases. Germline values: CDR1 MNHNS, CDR2 SASEGT. CDR3 length equals 16 residues. The CDR3 bases are TGTGCCAGCAGTGAGAGTCGGTGGCAGGTGACAGATACGCAGTATTTT. Translation: CASSESRWQVTDTQYF.

This clonotype was detected many times. V and J are TRBV6-5 and TRBJ1-1; no definite D call. The length of the CDR3 is 13 residues. The germline V gene encodes CDR1 MNHEY and CDR2 SVGAGI. Trimming left V 5 bases short and J 1 base short, with 8 bases between. The CDR3 DNA reads as TGTGCCAGCAGTCGGCGGACGAACACTGAAGCTTTCTTT. This codes for CASSRRTNTEAFF.

The sample holds many counts of this clonotype. CDR3 DNA: TGTGCCAGCAGCGCCAGCAAGGGGAGAGATTCAGGAAACACCATATATTTT. Translated: CASSASKGRDSGNTIYF. The chain recombines TRBV7-9 with TRBJ1-3; D is possibly TRBD1 (5 bases). The CDR3 is made up of 17 amino acids. Germline lookup yields CDR1 SEHNR and CDR2 FQNEAQ (reference sequence). V was shortened by 5 bases and J by 4 bases, with 21 bases between the two germline ends.

Ten or more counts support this clonotype. The V and J genes are TRBV7-8 and TRBJ1-5, with 7 bases aligning to TRBD1. Germline V lookup: CDR1 SGHVS, CDR2 FQNEAQ. J was trimmed by 4 bases and V by 5 bases; bases with no gene match: 11. There are 16 residues in the CDR3. Written as DNA, the CDR3 is TGTGCCAGCAGCGGCAGACAGGGCTTTGAAAATCAGCCCCAGCATTTT. Its protein is CASSGRQGFENQPQHF.

This clonotype was detected ten times or more. The chain has TRBV24-1 and TRBJ1-1, with D hard to call. Per the germline V gene, CDR1 is KGHDR and CDR2 is SFDVKD. The CDR3 is 17 amino acids. V lost 9 bases to trimming and J lost 0 bases, with 22 bases between them. CDR3 DNA sequence: TGTGCCACCTCCGGTGACGACCACATTGATGTGAACACTGAAGCTTTCTTT. It encodes CATSGDDHIDVNTEAFF.

This chain's CDR3 is CASSYGGSYQPQHF. DNA of the CDR3: TGTGCCAGCAGTTACGGGGGATCCTATCAGCCCCAGCATTTT. The chain recombines TRBV6-2 or TRBV6-3 with TRBJ1-5; D might be TRBD1 (5 bases). The CDR3 runs 14 residues. The germline gives CDR1 MNHEY, CDR2 SVGEGT. V lost 2 bases to trimming and J lost 5 bases, with 10 bases between them.

This clonotype was picked up many times. This chain's CDR3 is CASSLEVSSGSYEQYF. The CDR3 coding sequence is TGTGCCAGCAGCTTAGAGGTCTCTAGCGGATCCTACGAGCAGTACTTC. This chain connects TRBV7-2 to TRBJ2-7, with 7 bases lining up with TRBD2. Germline loops: CDR1 SGHTA, CDR2 FQGNSA. V lost 1 base to trimming and J lost 1 base; unmatched junction nucleotides: 7. The CDR3 is 16 amino acids.

This clonotype was seen repeatedly, ten times or more. The chain joins TRBV12-3 or TRBV12-4 to TRBJ2-7; no reliable D call. The germline V and J ends were trimmed by 6 bases and 5 bases, with 11 bases remaining between them. There are 12 residues in the CDR3. Here the CDR3 reads CASSPGRNEQYF. The CDR3 DNA reads TGTGCCAGCAGCCCCGGACGCAACGAGCAGTACTTC.

On this clonotype: One end of the junction varies from germline; a read error may be responsible. The chain couples TRBV10-3 to TRBJ1-1; no firm D call. Germline V gives CDR1 ENHRY, CDR2 SYGVKD. CDR3 size: 13 residues. The CDR3 DNA sequence: TGTGCCAATACGAGGGTGGGTGACACTGAAGATTTCTTT. This gives the protein CANTRVGDTEDFF.

The chain has TRBV4-1 and TRBJ2-3, with 9 bases fitting TRBD1. This CDR3 contains 16 residues. CDR1 is MGHRA and CDR2 is YSYEKL in the germline V gene. The J segment lost 2 bases and the V segment lost 5 bases, leaving 8 bases of the junction unmatched. CDR3 in amino acids: CASSEGTGKFTDTQYF. The CDR3 bases are TGCGCCAGCAGCGAGGGGACAGGGAAGTTCACAGATACGCAGTATTTT.

This clonotype was detected ten times or more. The chain carries TRBV7-2 and TRBJ2-2; a weak D match, TRBD1 (6 bases). Germline V lookup: CDR1 SGHTA, CDR2 FQGNSA. The CDR3 consists of 14 residues. The germline V and J ends were trimmed by 4 bases and 1 base, with 7 bases remaining between them. The DNA of the CDR3 is TGTGCCAGCAGCTGGGACAAGAACACCGGGGAGCTGTTTTTT. Translated: CASSWDKNTGELFF.

This clonotype was recorded many times. V gene TRBV3-1 combines with J gene TRBJ1-2; D remains unclear. The length of the CDR3 is 12 residues. Between the trimmed V and J ends, which lost 0 bases and 7 bases, there was a span of 6 bases. CDR1 is LGHDT and CDR2 is YNNKEL in the germline V gene (reference sequence). CDR3 loop: CASSQDNGGYTF. CDR3 bases: TGTGCCAGCAGCCAAGATAACGGTGGCTACACCTTC. Full variable domain (outside the CDR3, taken from reference TRBV3-1 and TRBJ1-2): DTAVSQTPKYLVTQMGNDKSIKCEQNLGHDTMYWYKQDSKKFLKIMFSYNNKELIINETVPNRFSPKSPDKAHLNLHINSLELGDSAVYFCASSQDNGGYTFGSGTRLTVV.

This clonotype was seen ten or more times. The gene calls are TRBV5-1 and TRBJ2-1; 8 nucleotides match TRBD1. The CDR3 totals 12 residues. The ends lost 4 bases at V and 16 bases at J; junction bases unmatched: 10. Germline CDR1 and CDR2: SGHRS and YFSETQ. The CDR3 DNA reads TGCGCCAGCAGCCCGTGGACAGGGCTAAGTTTCTTC. Translating gives CASSPWTGLSFF.

Worth noting for this clonotype: This CDR3 is missing its conserved last phenylalanine or tryptophan, likely due to a read error. The rearrangement uses TRBV5-1 and TRBJ1-2; D is possibly TRBD1 (6 bases). With 0 bases removed from V and 8 bases from J, the gap between germline ends came to 23 bases. The CDR3 covers 17 residues. Germline CDR1 and CDR2: SGHRS and YFSETQ. As DNA, the CDR3 is TGCGCCAGCAGCTTGGGGACGGGGGCCCAGCCCCCCTTGGGCTACACCAAC. Residues: CASSLGTGAQPPLGYTN.

This clonotype was seen only a few times. The chain is built from TRBV20-1 and TRBJ1-2, with 12 bases that match TRBD1. Trimming took 3 bases from V and 8 from J; bases not matched to a gene: 10. There are 15 residues in the CDR3. The germline CDR1 and CDR2 sequences are DFQATT and SNEGSKA (reference sequence). The CDR3 DNA reads as TGCAGTGCTAGGGTGGGACAGGGGGCCGTTAGGGGCTACACCTTC. This codes for CSARVGQGAVRGYTF.